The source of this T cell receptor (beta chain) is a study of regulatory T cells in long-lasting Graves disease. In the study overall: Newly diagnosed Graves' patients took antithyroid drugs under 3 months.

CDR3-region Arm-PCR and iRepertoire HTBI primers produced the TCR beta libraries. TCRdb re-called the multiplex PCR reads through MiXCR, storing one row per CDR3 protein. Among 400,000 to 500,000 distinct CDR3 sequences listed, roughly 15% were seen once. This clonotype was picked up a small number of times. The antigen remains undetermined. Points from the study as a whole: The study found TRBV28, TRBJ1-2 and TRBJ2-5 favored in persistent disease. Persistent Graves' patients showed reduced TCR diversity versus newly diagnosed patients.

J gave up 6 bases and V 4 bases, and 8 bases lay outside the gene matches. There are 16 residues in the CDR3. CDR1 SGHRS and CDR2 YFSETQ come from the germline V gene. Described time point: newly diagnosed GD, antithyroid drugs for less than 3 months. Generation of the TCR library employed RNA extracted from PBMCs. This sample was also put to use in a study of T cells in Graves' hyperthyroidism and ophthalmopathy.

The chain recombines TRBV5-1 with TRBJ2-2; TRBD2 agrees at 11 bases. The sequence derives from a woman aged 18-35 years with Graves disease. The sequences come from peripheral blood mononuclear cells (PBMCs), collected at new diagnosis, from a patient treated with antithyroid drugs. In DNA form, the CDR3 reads TGCGCCAGCAGCCCACTAGCGGGAGTTTATTCCGGGGAGCTGTTTTTT. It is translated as CASSPLAGVYSGELFF.